The 2 T cell receptor beta chains presented below share a single source sample, sequenced in a study of blood T cell repertoires in COVID-19. Measured with immunoSEQ multiplex PCR; TCRdb has only the in-frame clones, and not every one. The repertoire has tens of thousands of clones, 70% to 90% of them found once; the top ten carry about a third. The sample comprised peripheral blood. The receptors were sampled from an elderly woman with COVID-19, enrolled during active disease.

The chain is built from TRBV7-3 and TRBJ2-6; a weak D match, TRBD1 (6 bases). The V gene lost 3 bases and the J gene lost 4 bases, with 13 bases spanning the gap. The germline V gene encodes CDR1 SGHTA and CDR2 FQGTGA. The CDR3 consists of 16 residues. The CDR3 region has the DNA TGTGCCAGCAGCTTTACTCAGGGGCCCGGGGCCAACGTCCTGACTTTC. This encodes CASSFTQGPGANVLTF. Looking up the rest from reference TRBV7-3 and TRBJ2-6 gives the full variable domain: GAGVSQTPSNKVTEKGKYVELRCDPISGHTALYWYRQSLGQGPEFLIYFQGTGAADDSGLPNDRFFAVRPEGSVSTLKIQRTERGDSAVYLCASSFTQGPGANVLTFGAGSRLTVL.

This clone has just a few counts. The chain combines TRBV4-2 with TRBJ1-1; 10 positions match TRBD1. V was pared by 4 bases and J by 1 base, with 9 bases of the junction left unmatched. The CDR3 sequence is 17 residues long. The germline V gene has CDR1 LGHNA and CDR2 YNFKEQ. Written as DNA, the CDR3 is TGTGCCAGCAGCCCATGGGACAGGGGCCTCGAGAACACTGAAGCTTTCTTT. Its protein is CASSPWDRGLENTEAFF.